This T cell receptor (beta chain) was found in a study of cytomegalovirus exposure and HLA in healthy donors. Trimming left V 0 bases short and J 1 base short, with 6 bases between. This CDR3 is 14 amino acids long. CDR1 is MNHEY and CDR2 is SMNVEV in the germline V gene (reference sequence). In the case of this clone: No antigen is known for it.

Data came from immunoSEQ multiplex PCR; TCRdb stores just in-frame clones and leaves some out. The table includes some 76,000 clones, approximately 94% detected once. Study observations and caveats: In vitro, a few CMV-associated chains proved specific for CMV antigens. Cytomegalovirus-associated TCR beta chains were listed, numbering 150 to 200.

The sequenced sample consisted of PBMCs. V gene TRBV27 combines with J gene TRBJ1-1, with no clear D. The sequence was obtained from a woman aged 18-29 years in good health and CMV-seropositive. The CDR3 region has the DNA TGTGCCAGCAGTTTATCGACTGCGAACACTGAAGCTTTCTTT. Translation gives CASSLSTANTEAFF.